This is a list of T cell receptor beta chains from one sample in a study of blood T cell repertoires in COVID-19. Here immunoSEQ multiplex PCR was the method, and the copy in TCRdb shows in-frame clones only, minus some. This sample has about 320,000 clones, with around 90% found just once. Sequenced material: PBMCs or T cells enriched from blood (not recorded which). The source of these receptors is a man aged 30 to 45 who had recovered from COVID-19. Each CDR3 is given with its conserved first and last residue. The D gene is left open where the match is weak. Not all rows give a size; the values are once, few, many and, for expanded clones, a class.

J gene: TRBJ1-2
clone size: -
V gene: TRBV28
D gene: TRBD1
CDR3 DNA: TGTGCCAGCAGTTACCTGGGACAGGGATATGGCTACACCTTC
CDR3 protein: CASSYLGQGYGYTF

J gene: TRBJ1-3
clone size: once
V gene: TRBV11-2
D gene: TRBD1
CDR3 DNA: TGTGCCAGCAGCTTAGGAGGCGGGACAGCGAGAAACACCATATATTTT
CDR3 protein: CASSLGGGTARNTIYF

J gene: TRBJ2-5
clone size: -
V gene: TRBV5-1
D gene: TRBD2
CDR3 DNA: TGCGCCAGCAGCTACCGGGAGGAAGAGACCCAGTACTTC
CDR3 protein: CASSYREEETQYF

J gene: TRBJ1-1
clone size: -
V gene: TRBV7-9
D gene: -
CDR3 DNA: TGTGCCAGCAGCCGGACAGCGACTGAAGCTTTCTTT
CDR3 protein: CASSRTATEAFF

J gene: TRBJ2-2
clone size: -
V gene: TRBV7-7
D gene: TRBD1
CDR3 DNA: TGTGCCAGCAGCTTAGGGGACAGGGGCAACACCGGGGAGCTGTTTTTT
CDR3 protein: CASSLGDRGNTGELFF

J gene: TRBJ1-5
clone size: -
V gene: TRBV7-8
D gene: TRBD1
CDR3 DNA: TGTGCCAGCAGTCTTACGAGAGACAGGGGGTTTCAGCCCCAGCATTTT
CDR3 protein: CASSLTRDRGFQPQHF

J gene: TRBJ2-7
clone size: once
V gene: TRBV28
D gene: TRBD2
CDR3 DNA: TGTGCCAGCAGTTTATTCAGCGGGGGTAACGAGCAGTACTTC
CDR3 protein: CASSLFSGGNEQYF

J gene: TRBJ2-1
clone size: -
V gene: TRBV7-6
D gene: TRBD2
CDR3 DNA: TGTGCCAGCAGCTTGGCCAGCGGGGGGGCCGGTATGAATGAGCAGTTCTTC
CDR3 protein: CASSLASGGAGMNEQFF

J gene: TRBJ1-5
clone size: -
V gene: TRBV15
D gene: -
CDR3 DNA: TGTGCCACCAGCAGAGATCCCCTTCAGCCCCAGCATTTT
CDR3 protein: CATSRDPLQPQHF

J gene: TRBJ1-1
clone size: -
V gene: TRBV5-1
D gene: TRBD1
CDR3 DNA: TGCGCCAGCAGCTCGGACAGGGGTGGATCCGAAGCCTTT
CDR3 protein: CASSSDRGGSEAF

J gene: TRBJ1-3
clone size: -
V gene: TRBV7-8
D gene: -
CDR3 DNA: TGTGCCAGCAGCGCGGACAGTAACTCTGGAAACACCATATATTTT
CDR3 protein: CASSADSNSGNTIYF

J gene: TRBJ1-5
clone size: -
V gene: TRBV28
D gene: -
CDR3 DNA: TGTGCCAGCAGCCTAGACAGGCGGGGCAATCAGCCCCAGCATTTT
CDR3 protein: CASSLDRRGNQPQHF

J gene: TRBJ2-4
clone size: -
V gene: TRBV30
D gene: -
CDR3 DNA: TGTGCCTGGACAGGGCTAGCCAAAAACATTCAGTACTTC
CDR3 protein: CAWTGLAKNIQYF

J gene: TRBJ1-5
clone size: -
V gene: TRBV18
D gene: -
CDR3 DNA: TGTGCCAGCTCACCAGGGGCGGAAGGCAATCAGCCCCAGCATTTT
CDR3 protein: CASSPGAEGNQPQHF

J gene: TRBJ1-3
clone size: -
V gene: TRBV6-5
D gene: TRBD1
CDR3 DNA: TGTGCCAGCGGCGGACAGGGGGGAAACACCATATATTTT
CDR3 protein: CASGGQGGNTIYF

J gene: TRBJ2-7
clone size: -
V gene: TRBV18
D gene: -
CDR3 DNA: TGTGCCAGCTCACGCGGGACAGCCGAGCAGTACTTC
CDR3 protein: CASSRGTAEQYF

J gene: TRBJ1-1
clone size: -
V gene: TRBV2
D gene: -
CDR3 DNA: TGTGCCAGCAGCCGGGGGGCAGCTAACACTGAAGCTTTCTTT
CDR3 protein: CASSRGAANTEAFF

J gene: TRBJ1-5
clone size: -
V gene: TRBV27
D gene: -
CDR3 DNA: TGTGCCAGCAGGCCGGGGTTCAGACAGCCCCAGCATTTT
CDR3 protein: CASRPGFRQPQHF

J gene: TRBJ2-1
clone size: -
V gene: TRBV2
D gene: TRBD2
CDR3 DNA: TGTGCCAGCAGGACTAGCAGCTCCTACAATGAGCAGTTCTTC
CDR3 protein: CASRTSSSYNEQFF

J gene: TRBJ1-2
clone size: few
V gene: TRBV29-1
D gene: TRBD1
CDR3 DNA: TGCAGCGTTCAGGGGGCGGACTATGGCTACACCTTC
CDR3 protein: CSVQGADYGYTF

J gene: TRBJ2-3
clone size: -
V gene: TRBV21-1
D gene: -
CDR3 DNA: TGTGCCAGCACCCAACCCGGGACAGGGACTAGCACAGATACGCAGTATTTT
CDR3 protein: CASTQPGTGTSTDTQYF

J gene: TRBJ1-5
clone size: -
V gene: TRBV28
D gene: TRBD1
CDR3 DNA: TGTGCCAGCAGTCAGGGGGAAAGGGCGGATCAGCCCCAGCATTTT
CDR3 protein: CASSQGERADQPQHF

J gene: TRBJ2-3
clone size: -
V gene: TRBV5-1
D gene: TRBD1
CDR3 DNA: TGCGCCAGCAAAACTTCAGGGGGTCAGACTAGCACAGATACGCAGTATTTT
CDR3 protein: CASKTSGGQTSTDTQYF

J gene: TRBJ2-3
clone size: many
V gene: TRBV28
D gene: -
CDR3 DNA: TGTGCCAGCAGTTACAGGGAGTTCACAGATACGCAGTATTTT
CDR3 protein: CASSYREFTDTQYF

J gene: TRBJ2-7
clone size: -
V gene: TRBV2
D gene: TRBD2
CDR3 DNA: TGTGCCAGCAGTCAGCGGGGGTCCTACGAGCAGTACTTC
CDR3 protein: CASSQRGSYEQYF

J gene: TRBJ1-1
clone size: -
V gene: TRBV27
D gene: TRBD1
CDR3 DNA: TGTGCCAGCATCGACAGGGCTGCGTTTGGGAACACTGAAGCTTTCTTT
CDR3 protein: CASIDRAAFGNTEAFF

J gene: TRBJ2-7
clone size: -
V gene: TRBV19
D gene: -
CDR3 DNA: TGTGCCAGTAGTAAAGACGAACCGGGTTACGAGCAGTACTTC
CDR3 protein: CASSKDEPGYEQYF

J gene: TRBJ1-3
clone size: -
V gene: TRBV9
D gene: -
CDR3 DNA: TGTGCCAGCAGCGGAGGGTTCTCTGGAAACACCATATATTTT
CDR3 protein: CASSGGFSGNTIYF

J gene: TRBJ1-1
clone size: -
V gene: TRBV28
D gene: -
CDR3 DNA: TGTGCCAGCGCAACAGGGTACACTGAAGCTTTCTTT
CDR3 protein: CASATGYTEAFF

J gene: TRBJ1-2
clone size: -
V gene: TRBV20-1
D gene: -
CDR3 DNA: TGCAGTGCTATAGTGGGGGAGGACTTC
CDR3 protein: CSAIVGEDF

J gene: TRBJ1-1
clone size: -
V gene: TRBV5-5
D gene: -
CDR3 DNA: TGTGCCAGCAGCGTACAGGGCAAGGGGACTGAAGCTTTCTTT
CDR3 protein: CASSVQGKGTEAFF

J gene: TRBJ2-3
clone size: -
V gene: TRBV19
D gene: -
CDR3 DNA: TGTGCCACCTCCCGAGGGAAAATCACAGATACGCAGTATTTT
CDR3 protein: CATSRGKITDTQYF

J gene: TRBJ1-1
clone size: -
V gene: TRBV7-8
D gene: TRBD1
CDR3 DNA: TGTGCCAGCAGCCCTAAGACAGGGGGTACTGAAGCTTTCTTT
CDR3 protein: CASSPKTGGTEAFF

J gene: TRBJ1-1
clone size: -
V gene: TRBV5-5
D gene: TRBD1
CDR3 DNA: TGTGCCAGCACCCCCGGGACAGCCAAGAACACTGAAGCTTTCTTT
CDR3 protein: CASTPGTAKNTEAFF

J gene: TRBJ1-3
clone size: -
V gene: TRBV18
D gene: TRBD1
CDR3 DNA: TGTGCCAGCTCACAGACAGGGCTCTCTGGAAACACCATATATTTT
CDR3 protein: CASSQTGLSGNTIYF

J gene: TRBJ2-5
clone size: once
V gene: TRBV14
D gene: -
CDR3 DNA: TGTGCCAGCAGCCAAGTCCCAGGGGCTCGGGAGACCCAGTACTTC
CDR3 protein: CASSQVPGARETQYF

J gene: TRBJ2-3
clone size: -
V gene: TRBV15
D gene: TRBD1
CDR3 DNA: TGTGCCACCAGCAGAGTGACAGGGTGGACAGATACGCAGTATTTT
CDR3 protein: CATSRVTGWTDTQYF

J gene: TRBJ1-4
clone size: -
V gene: TRBV18
D gene: TRBD1
CDR3 DNA: TGTGCCAGCCGGGGACAGTCTAATGAAAAACTGTTTTTT
CDR3 protein: CASRGQSNEKLFF

J gene: TRBJ2-2
clone size: once
V gene: TRBV27
D gene: -
CDR3 DNA: TGTGCCAGCCTGCCCCGGGCGAACACCGGGGAGCTGTTTTTT
CDR3 protein: CASLPRANTGELFF

J gene: TRBJ2-1
clone size: -
V gene: TRBV24-1
D gene: -
CDR3 DNA: TGTGCCACCAGTGATTTGGGAGGGGGGGGGCACGATGAGCAGTTCTTC
CDR3 protein: CATSDLGGGGHDEQFF

J gene: TRBJ2-7
clone size: once
V gene: TRBV15
D gene: TRBD1
CDR3 DNA: TGTGCCACCAGCAGAGATCGGGACAGACTTTACGAGCAGTACTTC
CDR3 protein: CATSRDRDRLYEQYF

J gene: TRBJ2-7
clone size: -
V gene: TRBV28
D gene: TRBD1
CDR3 DNA: TGTGCCAGCAGTTCGAGCGGGACAGGGTCCTACGAGCAGTACTTC
CDR3 protein: CASSSSGTGSYEQYF

J gene: TRBJ1-6
clone size: -
V gene: TRBV2
D gene: -
CDR3 DNA: TGTGCCAGCAGTTTGGGGGGTAATTCACCCCTCCACTTT
CDR3 protein: CASSLGGNSPLHF

J gene: TRBJ2-7
clone size: -
V gene: TRBV24-1
D gene: -
CDR3 DNA: TGTGCCACCAGTGGATCAGGGGCATCCTACGAGCAGTACTTC
CDR3 protein: CATSGSGASYEQYF

J gene: TRBJ2-7
clone size: -
V gene: TRBV3-1/TRBV3-2
D gene: -
CDR3 DNA: TGTGCCAGCATCCGATCCGGCGCGGGGGCGCAGCAGTACTTC
CDR3 protein: CASIRSGAGAQQYF

J gene: TRBJ2-5
clone size: -
V gene: TRBV5-1
D gene: -
CDR3 DNA: TGCGCCAGCAGCTTGGCGACTCCTCAAGAGACCCAGTACTTC
CDR3 protein: CASSLATPQETQYF

J gene: TRBJ2-5
clone size: -
V gene: TRBV7-8
D gene: -
CDR3 DNA: TGTGCCAGCAGCTTACAAGGACACAAAGAGACCCAGTACTTC
CDR3 protein: CASSLQGHKETQYF

J gene: TRBJ1-6
clone size: -
V gene: TRBV28
D gene: -
CDR3 DNA: TGTGCCAGCAGTCCCCAGGGTCGGTCGGGCGTTTCACCCCTCCACTTT
CDR3 protein: CASSPQGRSGVSPLHF

J gene: TRBJ1-6
clone size: -
V gene: TRBV7-8
D gene: TRBD1
CDR3 DNA: TGTGCCAGCAGCGGGGACAGGGGGTATTCACCCCTCCACTTT
CDR3 protein: CASSGDRGYSPLHF

J gene: TRBJ1-5
clone size: few
V gene: TRBV2
D gene: -
CDR3 DNA: TGTGCCAGCAGCTTTCAGGACATCCAGCCCCAGCATTTT
CDR3 protein: CASSFQDIQPQHF

J gene: TRBJ1-1
clone size: -
V gene: TRBV14
D gene: -
CDR3 DNA: TGTGCCAGCAGCCAGCACCCAGGGTTGGGTACTGAAGCTTTCTTT
CDR3 protein: CASSQHPGLGTEAFF

J gene: TRBJ2-1
clone size: -
V gene: TRBV7-9
D gene: -
CDR3 DNA: TGTGCCGGGGGGGGGCTCGATGAGCAGTTCTTC
CDR3 protein: CAGGGLDEQFF